The T cell receptor (beta chain) under discussion was sequenced for a study of Ad26.COV2.S vaccination and SARS-CoV-2 variants. Findings and limits, study-wide: In TCR breadth and depth analyses, total T cell responses may have been underestimated. Comparable non-spike TCR breadth was observed in vaccine and placebo recipients.

Note on this clone: Its antigen is still unknown.

This table comes from immunoSEQ multiplex PCR, and its TCRdb copy is limited to in-frame clones, with some not included. The sample records about 350,000 clones, just over 90% being singletons. The CDR3 has 13 residues. Looked up from germline, CDR1 is SGHKS and CDR2 is YYEKEE (reference sequence). Trimming took 2 bases from V and 5 from J, leaving 10 bases between them. The rearrangement uses TRBV5-5 and TRBJ2-5, with D perhaps TRBD1 (6 bases). Specimen: peripheral blood, collected after recovery from COVID-19. The sequence derives from a human donor who had recovered from COVID-19. The DNA for the CDR3 is TGTGCCAGCAGCTTTACAGGGTCCGAGACCCAGTACTTC. The encoded protein is CASSFTGSETQYF. The entire variable domain, with the rest obtained from reference TRBV5-5 and TRBJ2-5, is as follows: DAGVTQSPTHLIKTRGQQVTLRCSPISGHKSVSWYQQVLGQGPQFIFQYYEKEERGRGNFPDRFSARQFPNYSSELNVNALLLGDSALYLCASSFTGSETQYFGPGTRLLVL.